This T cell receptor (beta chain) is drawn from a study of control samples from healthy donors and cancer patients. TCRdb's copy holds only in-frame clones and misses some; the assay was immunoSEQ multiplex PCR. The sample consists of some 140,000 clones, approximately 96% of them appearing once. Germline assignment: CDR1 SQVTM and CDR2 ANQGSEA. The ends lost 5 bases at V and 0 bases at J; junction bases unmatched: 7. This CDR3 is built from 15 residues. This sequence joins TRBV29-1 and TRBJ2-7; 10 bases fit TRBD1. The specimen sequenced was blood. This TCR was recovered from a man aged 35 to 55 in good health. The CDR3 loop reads CSVTGTGASSYEQYF. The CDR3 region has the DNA TGCAGCGTTACCGGGACAGGGGCGAGCTCCTACGAGCAGTACTTC.